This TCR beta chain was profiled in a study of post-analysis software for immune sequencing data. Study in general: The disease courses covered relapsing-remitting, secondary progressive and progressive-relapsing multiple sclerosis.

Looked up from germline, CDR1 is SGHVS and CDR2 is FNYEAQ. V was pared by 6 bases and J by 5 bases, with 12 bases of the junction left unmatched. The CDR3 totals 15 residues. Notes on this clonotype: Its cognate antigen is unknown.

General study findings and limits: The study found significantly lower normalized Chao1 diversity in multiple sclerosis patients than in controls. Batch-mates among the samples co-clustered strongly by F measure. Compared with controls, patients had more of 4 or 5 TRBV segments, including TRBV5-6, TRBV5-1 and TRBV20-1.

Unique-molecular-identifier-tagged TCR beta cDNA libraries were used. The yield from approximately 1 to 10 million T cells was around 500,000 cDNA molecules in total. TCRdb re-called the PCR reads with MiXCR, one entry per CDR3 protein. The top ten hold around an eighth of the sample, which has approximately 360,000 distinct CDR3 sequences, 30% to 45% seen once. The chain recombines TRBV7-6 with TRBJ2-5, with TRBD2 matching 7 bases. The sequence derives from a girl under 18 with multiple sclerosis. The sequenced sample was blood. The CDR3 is CASSLSGAAGETQYF. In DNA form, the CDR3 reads TGTGCCAGCAGTCTGAGCGGGGCGGCGGGGGAGACCCAGTACTTC.